This T cell receptor (beta chain) was found in a study of blood T cell repertoires in COVID-19. This CDR3 comprises 14 residues. CDR1 and CDR2 from the germline V gene are LNHDA and SQIVND (reference sequence). The V end lost 7 bases, the J end lost 8 bases, and 17 bases lay between the germline ends. Produced via immunoSEQ multiplex PCR; TCRdb's table is partial and in-frame only. Seen here are hundreds of thousands of clones, 81% observed once, and the top ten hold roughly 7.9%. The sequenced sample was peripheral blood. The sequence was collected from a woman of 80 years or more with acute or convalescent COVID-19. The genes are TRBV19 and TRBJ1-4; a weak D match, TRBD1 (5 bases). The CDR3 protein is CASNQGAINEKLFF. The CDR3 bases are TGTGCCAGTAATCAGGGCGCAATCAACGAAAAACTGTTTTTT.